The entry below gives a single T cell receptor (beta chain) sequence along with its context. What it binds is not known. Germline and junction disagree at one end, which may indicate a read error. Genomic DNA was employed as the template in profiling TCR beta VDJ and CDR3. TCRdb processed the reads anew with MiXCR; each CDR3 protein has one entry. The sample consists of 450,000 to 600,000 distinct CDR3 sequences, less than 35% of them appearing once. The record originates from a study of CD8+CD57+ T cells in acquired aplastic anemia. Overall study: Around 3.5 ug was the average amount of DNA from sorted CD4+ and CD8+ cells.

Broader study findings: Any difference that existed in CD8+ Simpson's diversity between patients and controls was not significant. Both patients and controls carried the same twenty-nine CD8+ CDR3 sequences.

Germline CDR1 is SNHLY and CDR2 is FYNNEI. The CDR3 runs to 15 residues. Patients picked for sequencing had shown CD8+CD57+ cell expansion detected by flow cytometry. This rearrangement joins TRBV2 to TRBJ1-2, with 10 bases aligning to TRBD1. Source material: sorted CD4+, CD8+, or CD8+CD57+ T cells (not recorded which) from PBMCs. The receptor was isolated from a human donor with aplastic anemia. DNA for the CDR3: TGTGCCAGCGCCCCAGGGACAGGGGTTAACTGTGGCTACACCTTC. Protein: CASAPGTGVNCGYTF.